This entry lists 9 T cell receptor beta chains sequenced from one sample in a study of T cell repertoires in cytomegalovirus infection (dated 2019 in TCRdb). The treatment or condition tag for this specimen amounts to: in vitro stimulation with specific CMV peptide epitopes to enrich CMV-specific T cells. Sequencing took place on an Illumina HiSeq 1500. Using fastp trimming at Q25 and MiXCR clonotype assembly, TCRdb reanalyzed the public sequencing data and kept in-frame beta chains. Merged by CDR3 protein, the rows form single entries marked with the most common genes and DNA. This sample comprises fewer than 950,000 distinct CDR3 sequences, 32% of them detected only once. About an eighth of the sample is in the top ten clones. Their cognate antigens are unknown. The material sequenced was cultured CD8+ T cells from PBMCs, taken from culture after CMV antigen stimulation. These receptors originate from a human donor in good health (CMV status not recorded). Some clones in this sample may be carry-over from other donors' samples.

The chain recombines TRBV5-5 with TRBJ2-2, with a weak D call TRBD2 (5 bases). CDR1 is SGHKS, CDR2 YYEKEE, per germline (reference sequence). This CDR3 has 19 amino acids. The germline V and J ends were trimmed by 0 bases and 4 bases, with 22 bases remaining between them. The CDR3 nucleotides are TGTGCCAGCAGCTTGGGCTCTTGGCCCTCCGGGGATGTCACCGGGGAGCTGTTTTTT. Translation: CASSLGSWPSGDVTGELFF.

This clonotype came up a few times. V gene TRBV6-8 combines with J gene TRBJ2-3, with TRBD2 identical over 8 bases. Germline V gives CDR1 MNHGY, CDR2 SAAAGT. The CDR3 is 15 residues long. The V segment lost 4 bases and the J segment 6 bases; nucleotides outside the gene matches: 9. CDR3 residues: CASSSFRGGLDTQYF. The CDR3 nucleotides read TGTGCCAGCAGTTCCTTTCGGGGGGGCCTGGATACGCAGTATTTT.

This clonotype occurred a few times. V and J are TRBV6-1 and TRBJ2-1; 7 bases line up with TRBD2. The germline V gene encodes CDR1 MNHNS and CDR2 SASEGT. Trimming at V came to 10 bases and at J to 1 base, leaving 7 bases not matched to a gene. CDR3 length: 14 amino acids. The CDR3 reads CATTGGGSYNEQFF. In nucleotides, the CDR3 is TGTGCCACCACCGGCGGGGGTTCCTACAATGAGCAGTTCTTC.

In the case of this clonotype: One end of the junction does not line up with germline, which may come from a read error. The chain joins TRBV10-3 to TRBJ1-5; D is perhaps TRBD1 (5 bases). Germline CDR1 ENHRY, CDR2 SYGVKD. CDR3 length equals 15 residues. This CDR3 reads CATAGARESNQPRHF. The DNA of the CDR3 is TGTGCCACCGCCGGGGCGCGGGAAAGCAATCAGCCCCGGCATTTT.

The chain has TRBV19 and TRBJ1-5; the match to TRBD1 covers 10 bases. The CDR3 spans 17 residues. In germline, CDR1 is LNHDA, CDR2 SQIVND (reference sequence). J was trimmed by 4 bases and V by 2 bases; bases with no gene match: 8. In DNA, the CDR3 is TGTGCCAGTAGTATATCTCTTGGACAGGGGGTAAATCAGCCCCAGCATTTT. Encoded protein: CASSISLGQGVNQPQHF.

The chain has TRBV7-9 and TRBJ2-2; a possible D gene is TRBD2 (5 bases). Per germline, CDR1 SEHNR and CDR2 FQNEAQ (reference sequence). The germline V and J ends were trimmed by 2 bases and 7 bases, with 20 bases remaining between them. The CDR3 has 17 amino acids. CDR3 protein: CASSLRRAKAGGGELFF. CDR3 DNA: TGTGCCAGCAGCTTAAGGCGGGCTAAAGCCGGTGGCGGGGAGCTGTTTTTT.

This clonotype appeared many times. J is TRBJ2-1 and V is TRBV7-2; weak D call: TRBD1 (5 bases). With 1 base removed from V and 5 bases from J, the gap between germline ends came to 12 bases. CDR1 is SGHTA and CDR2 is FQGNSA in the germline V gene. This CDR3 has 15 amino acids. Here the CDR3 reads CASSLVFRQNNEQFF. The CDR3 DNA reads TGTGCCAGCAGCTTAGTCTTTAGACAGAACAATGAGCAGTTCTTC.

V gene TRBV6-2 or TRBV6-3 combines with J gene TRBJ2-5; D unclear. V lost 8 bases to trimming and J lost 4 bases, with 8 bases between them. The CDR3 is 11 residues long. Germline lookup yields CDR1 MNHEY and CDR2 SVGEGT. For the CDR3, the DNA is TGTGCCAGCGCCTCCAGAGAGACCCAGTACTTC. Translating gives CASASRETQYF.

As regards this clonotype: At one of its ends the junction is not consistent with the germline gene, which may arise from a read error. V usage is TRBV7-7 and J usage is TRBJ2-1; 10 bases are shared with TRBD2. Germline-derived CDR1 and CDR2 are SSHAT and FNYEAQ (reference sequence). The CDR3 has 17 amino acids. CDR3 sequence reads: CASSLDSIAGGYNEQFF. CDR3 nucleotides: TGTGCTAGCAGCTTAGATTCGATAGCGGGGGGTTACAATGAGCAGTTCTTC. Combining the CDR3 with reference TRBV7-7 and TRBJ2-1 gives the whole variable domain GAGVSQSPRYKVTKRGQDVTLRCDPISSHATLYWYQQALGQGPEFLTYFNYEAQPDKSGLPSDRFSAERPEGSISTLTIQRTEQRDSAMYRCASSLDSIAGGYNEQFFGPGTRLTVL.